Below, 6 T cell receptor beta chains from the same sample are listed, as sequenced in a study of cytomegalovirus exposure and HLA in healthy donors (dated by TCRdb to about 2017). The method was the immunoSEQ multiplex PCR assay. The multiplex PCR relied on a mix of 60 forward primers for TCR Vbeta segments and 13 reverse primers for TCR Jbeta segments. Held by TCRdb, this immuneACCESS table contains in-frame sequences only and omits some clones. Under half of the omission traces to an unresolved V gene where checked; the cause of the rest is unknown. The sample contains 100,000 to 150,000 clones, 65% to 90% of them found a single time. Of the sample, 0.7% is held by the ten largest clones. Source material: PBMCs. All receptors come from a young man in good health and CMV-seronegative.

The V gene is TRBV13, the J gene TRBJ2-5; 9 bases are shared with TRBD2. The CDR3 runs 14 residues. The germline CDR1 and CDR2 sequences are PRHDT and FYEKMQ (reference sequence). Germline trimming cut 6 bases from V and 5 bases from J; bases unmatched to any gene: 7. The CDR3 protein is CASSLGTSPETQYF. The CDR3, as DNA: TGTGCCAGCAGTCTAGGGACTAGCCCGGAGACCCAGTACTTC.

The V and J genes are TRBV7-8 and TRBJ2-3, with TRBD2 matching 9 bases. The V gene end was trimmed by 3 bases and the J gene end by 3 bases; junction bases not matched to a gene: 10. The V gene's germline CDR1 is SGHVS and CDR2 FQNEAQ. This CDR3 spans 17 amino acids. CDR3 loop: CASSFENSGGVTDTQYF. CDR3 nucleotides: TGTGCCAGCAGCTTCGAAAATAGCGGGGGCGTGACAGATACGCAGTATTTT.

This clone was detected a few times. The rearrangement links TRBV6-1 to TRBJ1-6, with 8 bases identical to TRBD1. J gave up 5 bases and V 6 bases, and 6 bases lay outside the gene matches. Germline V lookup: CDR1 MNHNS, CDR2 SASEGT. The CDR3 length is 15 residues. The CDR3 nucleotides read TGTGCCAGCAGCGACAGGGGTAAGAATAATTCACCCCTCCACTTT. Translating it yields CASSDRGKNNSPLHF.

The CDR3 DNA sequence: TGTGCCAGCAGCTTAGGGGCAGTAAGAAACTATGGCTACACCTTC. Its protein is CASSLGAVRNYGYTF. The chain has TRBV7-8 and TRBJ1-2; D is undetermined. V lost 1 base to trimming and J lost 2 bases, with 11 bases between them. CDR3 length equals 15 residues. Germline V CDR1 and CDR2: SGHVS, FQNEAQ.

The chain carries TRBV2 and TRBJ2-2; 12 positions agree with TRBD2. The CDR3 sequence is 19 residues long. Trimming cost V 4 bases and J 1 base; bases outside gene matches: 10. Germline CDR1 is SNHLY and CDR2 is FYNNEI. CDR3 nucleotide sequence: TGTGCCAGCAGTGCGGCGCCCCAGGGACTAGCGGGGAACACCGGGGAGCTGTTTTTT. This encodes CASSAAPQGLAGNTGELFF.

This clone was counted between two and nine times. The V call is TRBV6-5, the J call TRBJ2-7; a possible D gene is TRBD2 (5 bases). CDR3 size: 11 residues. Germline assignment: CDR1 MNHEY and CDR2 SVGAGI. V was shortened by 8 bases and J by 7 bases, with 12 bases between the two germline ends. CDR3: CASSSGIEQYF. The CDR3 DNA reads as TGTGCCAGCTCTTCGGGGATTGAGCAGTACTTC.